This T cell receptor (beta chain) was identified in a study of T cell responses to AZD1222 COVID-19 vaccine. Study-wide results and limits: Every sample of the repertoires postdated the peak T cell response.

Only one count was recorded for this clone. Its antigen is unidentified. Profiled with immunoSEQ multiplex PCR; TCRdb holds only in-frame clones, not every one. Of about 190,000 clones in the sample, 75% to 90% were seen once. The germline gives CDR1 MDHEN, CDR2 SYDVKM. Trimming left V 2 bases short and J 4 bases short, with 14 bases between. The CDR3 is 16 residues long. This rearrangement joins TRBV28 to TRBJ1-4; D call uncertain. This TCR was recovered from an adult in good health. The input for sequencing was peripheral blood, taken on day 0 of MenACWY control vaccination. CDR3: CASSLPTREYNEKLFF. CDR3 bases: TGTGCCAGCAGTTTACCGACAAGGGAGTATAATGAAAAACTGTTTTTT.